A single sample gave rise to the 5 T cell receptor beta chains below, sequenced in a study of Ad26.COV2.S vaccination and SARS-CoV-2 variants. Generated by immunoSEQ multiplex PCR, the TCRdb table keeps only in-frame clones and is missing some. The sample includes about 350,000 clones, about nine tenths of them seen just once. Treatment in this sample: around 19 received Ad26.COV2.S at low or high dose, single or two shots; 5 received placebo; per-sample allocation not given. Sampling took place 63 days after the first vaccine or placebo injection. Sequences were derived from peripheral blood, sampled in a trial of Ad26.COV2.S vaccine versus placebo. Receptors were obtained from a person aged 18 to 65 who received the Ad26.COV2.S COVID-19 vaccine or a placebo.

The rearrangement joins TRBV5-4 to TRBJ1-3; D is possibly TRBD1 (5 bases). Trimming cost V 0 bases and J 0 bases, with 10 bases left between them. Germline V gives CDR1 SGHNT, CDR2 YYREEE (reference sequence). This CDR3 contains 16 residues. This CDR3 is CASSLVGGTSGNTIYF. CDR3 nucleotides: TGTGCCAGCAGCTTGGTCGGGGGAACCTCTGGAAACACCATATATTTT. The full variable domain, with the rest looked up from reference TRBV5-4 and TRBJ1-3, is ETGVTQSPTHLIKTRGQQVTLRCSSQSGHNTVSWYQQALGQGPQFIFQYYREEENGRGNFPPRFSGLQFPNYSSELNVNALELDDSALYLCASSLVGGTSGNTIYFGEGSWLTVV.

This chain joins TRBV5-1 and TRBJ1-1, with D uncertain. The germline V and J ends were trimmed by 7 bases and 1 base, with 11 bases remaining between them. The CDR3 is made up of 13 amino acids. Germline V gene sequence: CDR1 SGHRS, CDR2 YFSETQ. DNA for the CDR3: TGCGCCAGCGGAAACCCCGGGAACACTGAAGCTTTCTTT. Amino acid sequence: CASGNPGNTEAFF. Based on the CDR3 plus reference TRBV5-1 and TRBJ1-1, the full variable domain is KAGVTQTPRYLIKTRGQQVTLSCSPISGHRSVSWYQQTPGQGLQFLFEYFSETQRNKGNFPGRFSGRQFSNSRSEMNVSTLELGDSALYLCASGNPGNTEAFFGQGTRLTVV.

The V call is TRBV28, the J call TRBJ2-7; 8 bases fit TRBD2. The V and J ends lost 3 bases and 3 bases, in that order; junction bases with no gene match: 4. Germline loops: CDR1 MDHEN, CDR2 SYDVKM. This CDR3 spans 14 amino acids. The CDR3 here is CASSLSGGVYEQYF. CDR3 DNA: TGTGCCAGCAGTTTGTCGGGGGGGGTCTACGAGCAGTACTTC.

This clone was seen once. The chain recombines TRBV7-2 with TRBJ2-7, with D maybe TRBD1 (5 bases). This CDR3 region has 15 residues. CDR1 SGHTA and CDR2 FQGNSA come from the germline V gene. The V end was cut by 1 base, the J end by 3 bases, with 13 bases between. CDR3 residues: CASSLDLAGNYEQYF. The CDR3 DNA reads as TGTGCCAGCAGCTTAGATTTAGCAGGGAACTACGAGCAGTACTTC.

This sequence joins TRBV9 and TRBJ2-6; D unresolved. Trimming left V 6 bases short and J 4 bases short, with 5 bases between. The CDR3 has 12 amino acids. Germline V lookup: CDR1 SGDLS, CDR2 YYNGEE. CDR3 residues: CASTTGANVLTF. The CDR3 region has the DNA TGTGCCAGCACCACCGGGGCCAACGTCCTGACTTTC.